The 15 T cell receptor beta chains in this list originate from one sample, sequenced in a study of Tregs in tolerant kidney transplant recipients. Clones were read by immunoSEQ multiplex PCR, and TCRdb kept only the in-frame ones, dropping some. The table shows fewer than 95,000 clones, with 93% occurring only once. Recipients received nonmyeloablative bone marrow transplants from related graft donors, with transient mixed chimerism. Sequences were derived from CD4+ T cells from blood (PBMCs), sampled 12 months after the transplant. The receptors derive from a human patient who received a combined kidney and bone marrow transplant. Some T cells here may be from the graft donor.

This sequence joins TRBV6-1 and TRBJ1-1; D not certain. CDR1 is MNHNS, CDR2 SASEGT, per germline. Trimming pared 5 bases from V and 4 bases from J, leaving 11 bases between. CDR3 size: 13 residues. This CDR3 reads CASSKRPGTEAFF. CDR3 sequence (DNA): TGTGCCAGCAGTAAGCGACCGGGCACTGAAGCTTTCTTT.

The chain links TRBV5-1 to TRBJ2-1, with TRBD2 as a possible D gene (6 bases). Deletions cut 4 bases from V and 11 bases from J, with 13 bases between. The CDR3 sequence is 12 residues long. CDR1 is SGHRS and CDR2 is YFSETQ in the germline V gene. In DNA, the CDR3 is TGCGCCAGCAGCCCATCTAGCGCCAAGCAGTTCTTC. Its translation: CASSPSSAKQFF.

The gene calls are TRBV2 and TRBJ2-2; 9 bases agree with TRBD1. V shed 2 bases and J 5 bases; nucleotides not matched to a gene: 6. Germline V gene data show CDR1 as SNHLY and CDR2 as FYNNEI. The CDR3 is 16 residues long. The CDR3 DNA sequence: TGTGCCAGCAGTGAATGGGACAGGGTGATAACCGGGGAGCTGTTTTTT. Translated, it gives CASSEWDRVITGELFF.

This chain links TRBV19 with TRBJ1-3; possibly TRBD1 for D (5 bases). The germline gives CDR1 LNHDA, CDR2 SQIVND (reference sequence). The V and J ends lost 1 base and 0 bases respectively, with 10 bases between them. The CDR3 consists of 16 residues. The CDR3 nucleotides read TGTGCCAGTAGTATAGCACCAGGGTACTCTGGAAACACCATATATTTT. Its protein product is CASSIAPGYSGNTIYF.

The table lists this clone with many counts. The J gene is TRBJ2-7, the V gene TRBV4-3, with D perhaps TRBD1 (6 bases). The CDR3 loop spans 16 amino acids. Trimming stripped 3 bases from V and 5 bases from J, with 20 bases between. CDR1 and CDR2 (germline): LGHNA, YSLEER. In DNA form, the CDR3 reads TGCGCCAGCAGCCAGACACAGGGTAAAGGAATCAACGAGCAGTACTTC. As protein: CASSQTQGKGINEQYF.

The V and J genes are TRBV7-3 and TRBJ1-1; 9 nucleotides line up with TRBD1. CDR3 length equals 13 residues. The junction had 6 bases not matched to a gene; V was cut back by 2 bases and J by 11 bases. CDR1 and CDR2 from the germline V gene are SGHTA and FQGTGA. CDR3 amino acids: CASSLDRDRAAFF. The CDR3 DNA sequence: TGTGCCAGCAGCTTAGATCGGGACAGGGCGGCTTTCTTT.

This chain uses TRBV18 with TRBJ1-1; no firm D call. Germline CDR1 is KGHSH and CDR2 is LQKENI. V was pared by 3 bases and J by 5 bases, with 10 bases between. CDR3 length: 13 residues. CDR3 coding DNA: TGTGCCAGCTCACCGGTGGTCGAGACTGAAGCTTTCTTT. Its protein is CASSPVVETEAFF. The full variable domain, its missing parts supplied by reference TRBV18 and TRBJ1-1, is NAGVMQNPRHLVRRRGQEARLRCSPMKGHSHVYWYRQLPEEGLKFMVYLQKENIIDESGMPKERFSAEFPKEGPSILRIQQVVRGDSAAYFCASSPVVETEAFFGQGTRLTVV.

This clone was counted a single time. The genes are TRBV30 and TRBJ2-6; tentative D call: TRBD1 (5 bases). Trimming shortened V by 1 base and J by 0 bases, and 31 bases separated the two germline ends. CDR3 length: 23 amino acids. Germline CDR1 reads GTSNPN; CDR2 reads SVGIG (reference sequence). The chain's CDR3 is CAWSGFEEKQQVTTLSGANVLTF. CDR3 sequence (DNA): TGTGCCTGGAGTGGGTTCGAAGAAAAACAACAGGTAACAACTCTCTCTGGGGCCAACGTCCTGACTTTC. Complete variable domain (other parts from reference TRBV30 and TRBJ2-6): SQTIHQWPATLVQPVGSPLSLECTVEGTSNPNLYWYRQAAGRGLQLLFYSVGIGQISSEVPQNLSASRPQDRQFILSSKKLLLSDSGFYLCAWSGFEEKQQVTTLSGANVLTFGAGSRLTVL.

The chain links TRBV19 to TRBJ2-5; a possible D gene is TRBD2 (6 bases). Trimming stripped 1 base from V and 2 bases from J, with 11 bases between. The germline CDR1 and CDR2 sequences are LNHDA and SQIVND (reference sequence). The CDR3 covers 15 residues. DNA of the CDR3: TGTGCCAGTAGTATAGGCGGGGTGATACAAGAGACCCAGTACTTC. Translation gives CASSIGGVIQETQYF.

The chain couples TRBV19 to TRBJ1-2; 9 bases line up with TRBD1. This CDR3 spans 13 amino acids. Unmatched junction bases numbered 5, after V lost 10 bases and J lost 2 bases. CDR1 and CDR2 from the germline V gene are LNHDA and SQIVND (reference sequence). The CDR3 region has the DNA TGTGCCACTTCGGACAGGGGAAACTATGGCTACACCTTC. Its translation: CATSDRGNYGYTF.

This clone was seen more than once but under ten times. CDR3 loop: CASTPDWSSGNTIYF. CDR3 bases: TGTGCCAGTACCCCGGACTGGAGCTCTGGAAACACCATATATTTT. The V gene is TRBV19, the J gene TRBJ1-3, with D hard to call. The germline CDR1 and CDR2 sequences are LNHDA and SQIVND (reference sequence). V was trimmed by 7 bases and J by 0 bases, leaving 13 bases between them. The CDR3 is made up of 15 amino acids.

In nucleotides, the CDR3 is TGTGCCAGCAGCCGGACAGGGGGCGGAATTACGCTCGCAGATACGCAGTATTTT. Its protein is CASSRTGGGITLADTQYF. The gene calls are TRBV7-3 and TRBJ2-3, with 11 nucleotides matching TRBD1. Germline assignment: CDR1 SGHTA and CDR2 FQGTGA. The CDR3 sequence is 18 residues long. V dropped 5 bases and J dropped 4; count of bases not matched to a gene: 14.

The chain has TRBV5-4 and TRBJ2-5, with 10 bases lining up with TRBD2. V lost 4 bases, J lost 2 bases, and 5 bases stayed unmatched. Germline V CDR1 and CDR2: SGHNT, YYREEE (reference sequence). This CDR3 region has 15 residues. The chain's CDR3 is CASSPASGRQETQYF. CDR3 nucleotides: TGTGCCAGCAGCCCTGCTAGCGGGAGACAAGAGACCCAGTACTTC.

The chain couples TRBV27 to TRBJ2-5; 10 bases are a match to TRBD2. After removal of 2 bases from V and 7 bases from J, the junction contained 13 bases not matched to a gene. The CDR3 spans 17 residues. Germline V gene data show CDR1 as MNHEY and CDR2 as SMNVEV (reference sequence). The CDR3 DNA sequence: TGTGCCAGCAGTTTACGCCCTCCTCTAGCGGGAGAAGGGACCCAGTACTTC. Protein product: CASSLRPPLAGEGTQYF.

The chain recombines TRBV15 with TRBJ1-5; 8 nucleotides match TRBD1. The CDR3 covers 15 residues. Germline CDR1 LNHNV, CDR2 YYDKDF (reference sequence). The J segment lost 5 bases and the V segment lost 6 bases, leaving 9 bases of the junction unmatched. The CDR3 loop reads CATSQVTGGYQPQHF. The CDR3 bases are TGTGCCACCAGTCAGGTTACAGGGGGTTATCAGCCCCAGCATTTT.